The T cell receptor (beta chain) described here comes from a study of PD-1 blockade in mismatch repair-deficient tumors. Study results and caveats: Tumor-resident clones, often undetectable pretreatment in blood, expanded then contracted after pembrolizumab.

Time point meaning: identical roughly 10-day culture without peptide (control). Each of about seven ELISpot-reactive candidate peptides was used for roughly 11-day stimulation. For this clone: No antigen is known for it.

The repertoire was sequenced with immunoSEQ multiplex PCR; TCRdb's copy has only in-frame clones and lacks some. The repertoire holds around 13,000 clones, with around 84% as singletons. Germline CDR1 is SGHRS and CDR2 is YFSETQ. V trimming: 0 bases; J trimming: 6 bases; junction bases outside the gene matches: 13. The CDR3 has 17 residues. The gene calls are TRBV5-1 and TRBJ2-3; 7 bases line up with TRBD1. The TCR originated in an adult with mismatch repair-deficient cancer. The sample in question was cells cultured in vitro, obtained from a patient treated with pembrolizumab. CDR3 protein: CASSLGDSFLWEDTQYF. CDR3 in DNA: TGCGCCAGCAGCTTGGGGGACAGTTTCCTTTGGGAGGATACGCAGTATTTT.